This TCR beta chain is from a study of lymphopenia after photon versus proton radiotherapy. Study findings and constraints: Under photons, naive T cells and diversity fell while effector/memory populations rose.

About this clone: Its matching antigen is unknown.

This CDR3 comprises 15 residues. J was trimmed by 5 bases and V by 1 base; bases with no gene match: 4. Looked up from germline, CDR1 is SGHVS and CDR2 is FNYEAQ. The protocol was immunoSEQ multiplex PCR, while the TCRdb copy is restricted to in-frame clones and leaves out a portion. The profile shows 150,000 to 200,000 clones, roughly nine tenths of them singletons. This rearrangement joins TRBV7-6 to TRBJ1-4; 7 positions agree with TRBD1. The sequencing here drew on peripheral blood, taken from a patient treated with photon-based radiotherapy. This receptor was identified in a man aged 45-65 years with gastric cancer. The CDR3 sequence is CASSLDGQANEKLFF. The DNA of the CDR3 is TGTGCCAGCAGCTTAGATGGACAGGCCAATGAAAAACTGTTTTTT.